This passage covers 18 T cell receptor beta chains from one sample sequenced in a study of T-cell reconstitution after alpha-beta-depleted transplantation in children. During its preparation, the TCRbeta library received unique molecular identifiers. TCRdb itself ran the PCR reads through MiXCR, one entry per CDR3 protein. The data contain a few hundred thousand distinct CDR3 sequences, approximately 12% of them seen just once; the ten biggest clones take up roughly 2.3%. This specimen was PBMCs, mostly from graft donor cells, taken 360 days after TCRalphabeta/CD19-depleted stem cell transplant. The receptors shown here come from a male patient younger than 18 who had a stem cell transplant for acute myeloid leukemia, so the T cells may come from the graft donor.

The chain couples TRBV7-2 to TRBJ2-4; the match to TRBD2 covers 9 bases. V gave up 4 bases and J gave up 7 bases; unmatched junction bases: 11. Per germline, CDR1 SGHTA and CDR2 FQGNSA. The CDR3 runs 16 residues. This CDR3 is CASSSRSSGKPNIQYF. In nucleotides, the CDR3 is TGTGCCAGCAGCTCGAGATCTAGCGGGAAACCCAACATTCAGTACTTC.

The rearrangement uses TRBV11-2 and TRBJ2-1; D gene unclear. The V gene lost 2 bases and the J gene lost 7 bases, with 12 bases spanning the gap. The CDR3 loop spans 14 amino acids. CDR1 and CDR2 from the germline V gene are SGHAT and FQNNGV. CDR3 bases: TGTGCCAGCAGCTTAACGACTGCCCGAAATGAGCAGTTCTTC. The encoded protein is CASSLTTARNEQFF.

This clonotype has only a few counts. This chain joins TRBV10-3 and TRBJ1-5; D gene unclear. V lost 0 bases to trimming and J lost 7 bases, with 16 bases between them. CDR3 length: 16 residues. Germline-derived CDR1 and CDR2 are ENHRY and SYGVKD. In nucleotides, the CDR3 is TGTGCCATCAGTGAGTCCCCAGAGGCTCCAGAACAGCCCCAGCATTTT. The encoded protein is CAISESPEAPEQPQHF.

V gene TRBV20-1 combines with J gene TRBJ2-2; D is ambiguous. Germline CDR1 reads DFQATT; CDR2 reads SNEGSKA (reference sequence). The CDR3 extends over 13 amino acids. V was shortened by 0 bases and J by 8 bases, with 10 bases between the two germline ends. The CDR3 DNA reads TGCAGTGCTAGAGATAGGGATTTTGGGGAGCTGTTTTTT. Translation gives CSARDRDFGELFF.

The CDR3 DNA sequence: TGTGCCAGCAGCTTAAAGGGCGGGAGTTCCTACAATGAGCAGTTCTTC. It translates to CASSLKGGSSYNEQFF. The chain has TRBV7-3 and TRBJ2-1; 7 bases map to TRBD2. Trimming cost V 1 base and J 1 base; bases outside gene matches: 4. Germline V gives CDR1 SGHTA, CDR2 FQGTGA. This CDR3 is built from 16 residues.

This clonotype was detected only a few times. The rearrangement uses TRBV7-6 and TRBJ2-3; 12 positions agree with TRBD2. The CDR3 is 18 amino acids. Per the germline V gene, CDR1 is SGHVS and CDR2 is FNYEAQ. V shed 5 bases and J 0 bases; nucleotides not matched to a gene: 9. In DNA, the CDR3 is TGTGCCAGCAGCCTCCGACTAGCGGGAGTGTCTAGCACAGATACGCAGTATTTT. It translates to CASSLRLAGVSSTDTQYF.

This clonotype was observed a handful of times. The DNA for the CDR3 is TGTGCCAGCAGTCCAACGTGGGGCAGGGTAGGAGATCAGCCCCAGCATTTT. Protein: CASSPTWGRVGDQPQHF. The chain couples TRBV6-5 to TRBJ1-5; a possible D gene is TRBD1 (5 bases). Germline CDR1 is MNHEY and CDR2 is SVGAGI. The CDR3 runs to 17 residues. V dropped 5 bases and J dropped 5 bases, with 22 bases sitting between them.

The chain recombines TRBV7-2 with TRBJ2-1; 7 bases fit TRBD1. Germline V gene lookup returns CDR1 SGHTA and CDR2 FQGNSA. The CDR3 length is 11 residues. V shed 7 bases, J shed 15 bases, and the junction held 9 bases outside the gene matches. The CDR3 bases are TGTGCCAGCAACCCCCGGGACAGATTGTTCTTC. Protein sequence: CASNPRDRLFF.

In the case of this clonotype: A read error may produce the germline difference seen at one junction end. This chain joins TRBV20-1 and TRBJ2-1; TRBD2 agrees at 8 bases. CDR3 size: 14 residues. Germline V lookup: CDR1 DFQATT, CDR2 SNEGSKA (reference sequence). In DNA form, the CDR3 reads TGCAGTGCTAGAGTCCCCTTAGCACGGGAGGGCCTGCTCTTC. Its protein is CSARVPLAREGLLF.

Ten or more counts support this clonotype. The CDR3 bases are TGTGCCAGCAGTTTACCAGCGGGCGGGGAGCTGTTTTTT. This translates into CASSLPAGGELFF. The genes are TRBV12-3 or TRBV12-4 and TRBJ2-2, with D perhaps matching TRBD2 (6 bases). The V end lost 2 bases, the J end lost 7 bases, and 8 bases lay between the germline ends. The CDR3 totals 13 residues.

This clonotype was detected ten times or more. The chain is built from TRBV3-1 and TRBJ2-1; the D gene is possibly TRBD2 (6 bases). Germline V gene lookup returns CDR1 LGHDT and CDR2 YNNKEL (reference sequence). This CDR3 comprises 16 residues. The germline V and J ends were trimmed by 4 bases and 6 bases, with 19 bases remaining between them. CDR3 protein: CASSLKPLASPNEQFF. CDR3 bases: TGTGCCAGCAGCCTTAAGCCTCTAGCGTCACCCAATGAGCAGTTCTTC.

This chain connects TRBV4-3 to TRBJ2-7; 8 bases fit TRBD2. Germline CDR1 and CDR2: LGHNA and YSLEER. Trimming removed 2 bases from V and 2 bases from J; junction bases left unmatched: 8. This CDR3 has 16 amino acids. CDR3 region: CASSQLTGGVPYEQYF. The CDR3 DNA reads as TGCGCCAGCAGCCAACTAACCGGGGGGGTCCCCTACGAGCAGTACTTC.

V and J are TRBV24-1 and TRBJ2-7, with TRBD2 identical over 9 bases. This CDR3 spans 14 amino acids. J was trimmed by 6 bases and V by 9 bases; bases with no gene match: 11. Germline lookup yields CDR1 KGHDR and CDR2 SFDVKD. CDR3 coding DNA: TGTGCCACCCAGCGCACTAGCGGGTCCCTCGAGCAGTACTTC. It translates to CATQRTSGSLEQYF.

The V gene is TRBV20-1, the J gene TRBJ2-7; D remains unclear. This CDR3 is 18 amino acids long. V lost 0 bases to trimming and J lost 3 bases, with 24 bases between them. CDR1 is DFQATT, CDR2 SNEGSKA, per germline (reference sequence). The chain's CDR3 is CSARDRAALLGWGYEQYF. The CDR3 coding sequence is TGCAGTGCTAGAGATCGGGCGGCACTGCTGGGTTGGGGCTACGAGCAGTACTTC.

This clonotype has just a few counts. J is TRBJ2-1 and V is TRBV11-1; 8 bases are a match to TRBD2. V gave up 1 base and J gave up 1 base; unmatched junction bases: 9. The CDR3 consists of 18 residues. Germline V gives CDR1 SGHAT, CDR2 FQDESV (reference sequence). CDR3: CASSLGTIAGNSYNEQFF. The CDR3 coding sequence is TGTGCCAGCAGCTTAGGAACTATAGCGGGAAATTCCTACAATGAGCAGTTCTTC. The whole variable domain, filled in from reference TRBV11-1 and TRBJ2-1, reads EAEVAQSPRYKITEKSQAVAFWCDPISGHATLYWYRQILGQGPELLVQFQDESVVDDSQLPKDRFSAERLKGVDSTLKIQPAELGDSAMYLCASSLGTIAGNSYNEQFFGPGTRLTVL.

This chain joins TRBV6-5 and TRBJ1-1, with 8 bases lining up with TRBD1. Unmatched junction bases numbered 7, after V lost 4 bases and J lost 0 bases. This CDR3 is built from 16 residues. Germline assignment: CDR1 MNHEY and CDR2 SVGAGI. CDR3 coding DNA: TGTGCCAGCAGTTTCAGGGGGCGGGAATTGAACACTGAAGCTTTCTTT. The encoded protein is CASSFRGRELNTEAFF.

This clonotype has a handful of counts. The V and J genes are TRBV10-2 and TRBJ2-3; no definite D call. The CDR3 spans 13 residues. Germline V gene data show CDR1 as WSHSY and CDR2 as SAAADI. The germline V and J ends were trimmed by 11 bases and 0 bases, with 12 bases remaining between them. The CDR3, as DNA: TGCGCCTGCACTCCCCCCAGCACAGATACGCAGTATTTT. Its protein product is CACTPPSTDTQYF.

This clonotype was recorded a few times. This chain links TRBV11-1 with TRBJ2-4; D is possibly TRBD1 or TRBD2 (7 bases each). The CDR3 spans 18 residues. Germline V gene data show CDR1 as SGHAT and CDR2 as FQDESV (reference sequence). The V end lost 7 bases, the J end lost 6 bases, and 28 bases lay between the germline ends. The CDR3 loop is CASTTGAGAIGEGNIQYF. Here the CDR3 DNA reads TGTGCCAGCACCACAGGGGCGGGAGCAATCGGTGAAGGAAACATTCAGTACTTC.